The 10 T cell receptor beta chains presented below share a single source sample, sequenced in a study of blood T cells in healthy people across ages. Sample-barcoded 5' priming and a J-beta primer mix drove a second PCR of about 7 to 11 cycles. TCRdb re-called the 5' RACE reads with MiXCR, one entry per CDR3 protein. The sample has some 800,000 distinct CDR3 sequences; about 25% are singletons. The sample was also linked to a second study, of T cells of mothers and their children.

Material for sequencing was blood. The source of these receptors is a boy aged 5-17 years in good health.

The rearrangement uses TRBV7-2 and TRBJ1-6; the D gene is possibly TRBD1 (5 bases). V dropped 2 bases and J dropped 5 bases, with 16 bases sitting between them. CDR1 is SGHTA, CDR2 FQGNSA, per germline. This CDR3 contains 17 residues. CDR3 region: CASSLIPGVTNNSPLHF. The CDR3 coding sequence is TGTGCCAGCAGCTTAATTCCGGGGGTAACAAATAATTCACCCCTCCACTTT.

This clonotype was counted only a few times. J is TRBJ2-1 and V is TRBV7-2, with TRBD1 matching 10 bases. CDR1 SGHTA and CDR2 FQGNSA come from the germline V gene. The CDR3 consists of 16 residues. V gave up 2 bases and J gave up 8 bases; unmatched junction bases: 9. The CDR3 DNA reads TGTGCCAGCAGCTTATTTGTTAGGGACAGGGGACATGAGCAGTTCTTC. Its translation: CASSLFVRDRGHEQFF.

CDR3 sequence: CASSRQGAGREAFF. The DNA for the CDR3 is TGTGCCAGCAGCAGACAGGGCGCCGGCCGAGAAGCTTTCTTT. This sequence joins TRBV9 and TRBJ1-1, with 7 nucleotides matching TRBD1. CDR1 and CDR2 from the germline V gene are SGDLS and YYNGEE. The CDR3 runs to 14 residues. The junction had 11 bases not matched to a gene; V was cut back by 4 bases and J by 8 bases.

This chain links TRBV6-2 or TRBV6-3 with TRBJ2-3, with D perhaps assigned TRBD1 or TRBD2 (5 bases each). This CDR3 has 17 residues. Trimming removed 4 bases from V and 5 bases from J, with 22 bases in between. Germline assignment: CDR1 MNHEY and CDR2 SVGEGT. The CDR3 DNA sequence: TGTGCCAGCAGTTTCCTCCGGGACCAACAACTGGGAGATACGCAGTATTTT. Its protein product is CASSFLRDQQLGDTQYF.

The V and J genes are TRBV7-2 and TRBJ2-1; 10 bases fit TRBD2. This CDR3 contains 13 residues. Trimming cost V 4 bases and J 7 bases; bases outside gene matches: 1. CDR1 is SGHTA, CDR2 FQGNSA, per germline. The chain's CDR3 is CASSWGLANEQFF. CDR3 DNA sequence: TGTGCCAGCAGCTGGGGACTAGCGAATGAGCAGTTCTTC.

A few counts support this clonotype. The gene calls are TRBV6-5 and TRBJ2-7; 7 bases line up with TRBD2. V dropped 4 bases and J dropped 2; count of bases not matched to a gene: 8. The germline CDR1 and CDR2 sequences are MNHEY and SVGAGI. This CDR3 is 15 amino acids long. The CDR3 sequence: CASSLNREAAYEQYF. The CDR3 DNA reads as TGTGCCAGCAGTTTAAACCGGGAGGCCGCCTACGAGCAGTACTTC.

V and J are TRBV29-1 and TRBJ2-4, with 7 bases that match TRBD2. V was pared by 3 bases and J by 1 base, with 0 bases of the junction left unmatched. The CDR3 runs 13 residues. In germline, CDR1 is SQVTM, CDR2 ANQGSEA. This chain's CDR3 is CSVDGGAKNIQYF. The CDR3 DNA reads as TGCAGCGTTGACGGGGGGGCCAAAAACATTCAGTACTTC.

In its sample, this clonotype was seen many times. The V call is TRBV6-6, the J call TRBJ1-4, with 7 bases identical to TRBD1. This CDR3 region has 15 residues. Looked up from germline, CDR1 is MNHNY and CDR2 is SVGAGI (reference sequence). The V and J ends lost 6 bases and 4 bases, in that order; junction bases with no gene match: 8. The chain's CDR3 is CASSPTGKFNEKLFF. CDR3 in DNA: TGTGCCAGCAGCCCGACAGGGAAGTTTAATGAAAAACTGTTTTTT.

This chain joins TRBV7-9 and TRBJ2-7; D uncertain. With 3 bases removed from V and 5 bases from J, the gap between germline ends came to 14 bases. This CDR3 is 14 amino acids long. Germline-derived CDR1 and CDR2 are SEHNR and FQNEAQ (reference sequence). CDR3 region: CASSFPGGVHEQYF. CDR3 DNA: TGTGCCAGCAGCTTCCCCGGCGGCGTCCACGAGCAGTACTTC.

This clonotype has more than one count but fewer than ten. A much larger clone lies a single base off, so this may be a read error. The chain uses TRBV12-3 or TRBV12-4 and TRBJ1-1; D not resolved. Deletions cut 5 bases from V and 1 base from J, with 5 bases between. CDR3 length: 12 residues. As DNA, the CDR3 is TGTGCCAGCAGTACATGGAACACTGAAGCTTTCTTT. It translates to CASSTWNTEAFF.